Presented here are 10 T cell receptor beta chains from one specimen sequenced in a study of T cells after yellow fever vaccination. TCRdb redid the calling of the 5' RACE reads with MiXCR, one entry per CDR3 protein. Among 140,000 to 150,000 distinct CDR3 sequences listed, about 6.2% were seen once. Sequenced here: CD4+ T cells sorted from PBMCs, sampled 10 days after the yellow fever booster vaccination. The origin of the receptors is a man aged 30 to 39 who received the YFV17D yellow fever vaccine.

Ten or more counts support this clonotype. The CDR3 sequence is CASSSGRSTDTQYF. The CDR3 DNA reads TGTGCCAGCAGCTCTGGGCGATCCACAGATACGCAGTATTTT. J is TRBJ2-3 and V is TRBV7-6; D not certain. The ends were cut back, 4 bases at V and 2 bases at J, with 10 bases in the middle. The CDR3 runs to 14 residues. Germline CDR1 and CDR2: SGHVS and FNYEAQ.

The V gene is TRBV6-5, the J gene TRBJ1-2; possible D gene TRBD1, 5 bases. Germline V gives CDR1 MNHEY, CDR2 SVGAGI. The CDR3 covers 12 residues. The germline V and J ends were trimmed by 6 bases and 4 bases, with 9 bases remaining between them. This CDR3 is CASRQGSYGYTF. The CDR3 DNA is TGTGCCAGCAGGCAGGGATCCTATGGCTACACCTTC.

Ten or more counts support this clonotype. This chain joins TRBV6-1 and TRBJ2-3; the D is unclear. The V end lost 3 bases, the J end lost 0 bases, and 7 bases lay between the germline ends. The germline gives CDR1 MNHNS, CDR2 SASEGT. This CDR3 comprises 14 residues. This CDR3 reads CASSDGRSTDTQYF. CDR3 DNA: TGTGCCAGCAGTGACGGCAGAAGCACAGATACGCAGTATTTT.

At least ten counts were recorded for this clonotype. The J gene is TRBJ1-2, the V gene TRBV28; D not certain. V was clipped by 10 bases and J by 8 bases, with 11 bases between them. Germline-derived CDR1 and CDR2 are MDHEN and SYDVKM. This CDR3 region has 10 residues. The chain's CDR3 is CAIGIGGYTF. In nucleotides, the CDR3 is TGTGCCATTGGGATAGGCGGCTACACCTTC.

This clonotype has at least ten counts. The chain carries TRBV6-5 and TRBJ2-3; D is unclear. The CDR3 totals 17 residues. V lost 0 bases to trimming and J lost 6 bases, with 19 bases between them. The germline V gene has CDR1 MNHEY and CDR2 SVGAGI. The CDR3, as DNA: TGTGCCAGCAGTTACTCAAAACAGCGCGCCTTGAGGGATACGCAGTATTTT. It codes for CASSYSKQRALRDTQYF.

The chain joins TRBV7-2 to TRBJ2-3, with D possibly matching TRBD1 (5 bases). V shed 0 bases and J shed 6 bases, with 10 bases lying between them. The CDR3 loop spans 14 amino acids. The germline gives CDR1 SGHTA, CDR2 FQGNSA. The CDR3 spells CASSLAQGGDTQYF. In DNA form, the CDR3 reads TGTGCCAGCAGCTTAGCGCAGGGTGGGGATACGCAGTATTTT.

This clonotype was counted at least ten times. The CDR3 DNA is TGTGCCACCAGCAGAGAAACAACTAGCACAGATACGCAGTATTTT. This encodes CATSRETTSTDTQYF. The V and J genes are TRBV15 and TRBJ2-3; D call uncertain. With 0 bases removed from V and 0 bases from J, the gap between germline ends came to 7 bases. The CDR3 sequence is 15 residues long. Germline CDR1 and CDR2: LNHNV and YYDKDF (reference sequence).

This clonotype was found many times. The CDR3 DNA follows: TGCGCCAGCAGTGAATCGCGCTCAGTCCAAAAACTGTTTTTT. It codes for CASSESRSVQKLFF. The chain is built from TRBV10-2 and TRBJ1-4; D is unresolved. Trimming took off 3 bases at V and 9 bases at J, with 14 bases between the two ends. The V gene's germline CDR1 is WSHSY and CDR2 SAAADI. The CDR3 is made up of 14 amino acids.

This clonotype was seen ten or more times. This sequence joins TRBV2 and TRBJ2-3; TRBD1 aligns across 9 bases. After removal of 7 bases from V and 1 base from J, the junction contained 6 bases not matched to a gene. This CDR3 has 15 residues. Germline V gene sequence: CDR1 SNHLY, CDR2 FYNNEI. This chain's CDR3 is CASNRDRVGTDTQYF. The DNA of the CDR3 is TGTGCCAGCAATCGGGACAGGGTGGGCACAGATACGCAGTATTTT.

This clonotype came up many times. One end of the junction varies from germline; a read error may be responsible. This chain connects TRBV5-1 to TRBJ2-1; 13 bases map to TRBD2. The CDR3 consists of 15 residues. CDR1 and CDR2 from the germline V gene are SGHRS and YFSETQ. CDR3 residues: CASTLGLAGHNEQFF. In DNA, the CDR3 is TGCGCCAGCACCTTGGGACTAGCGGGACACAATGAGCAGTTCTTC.